The 13 T cell receptor beta chains below were found in one sample sequenced in a study of CD8 T cells in Susac syndrome. The RNA, about 0.45 to 1 ug, was put through reverse transcription using random hexamers. From the immunoSEQ multiplex PCR reads, TCRdb called clonotypes with MiXCR, one entry per CDR3 protein. This sample yields 200,000 or so distinct CDR3 sequences, of which roughly 94% are seen a single time; approximately 0.16% belongs to the top ten. The specimen sequenced was CD8+ T cells from PBMCs. Receptor source: a human donor with Susac syndrome.

This chain uses TRBV11-1 with TRBJ2-1; 9 nucleotides agree with TRBD2. The V and J ends lost 5 bases and 10 bases, in that order; junction bases with no gene match: 12. This CDR3 region has 15 residues. The germline V gene has CDR1 SGHAT and CDR2 FQDESV (reference sequence). CDR3 nucleotide sequence: TGTGCCAGCAGCCACCTAGCGGGGTCTCTCGACGAGCAGTTCTTC. Amino acids: CASSHLAGSLDEQFF.

This clonotype was seen a single time. This chain uses TRBV6-5 with TRBJ2-1, with no clear D. Per germline, CDR1 MNHEY and CDR2 SVGAGI. Trimming took 8 bases from V and 6 from J, leaving 8 bases between them. The CDR3 totals 11 residues. CDR3 residues: CASGNLNEQFF. The DNA of the CDR3 is TGTGCCAGCGGGAATCTCAATGAGCAGTTCTTC.

This clonotype was seen more than once but under ten times. V and J are TRBV29-1 and TRBJ1-2; TRBD1 is a possible D gene (5 bases). This CDR3 is built from 15 residues. Looked up from germline, CDR1 is SQVTM and CDR2 is ANQGSEA. V gave up 4 bases and J gave up 4 bases, with 19 bases separating them. CDR3 nucleotide sequence: TGCAGCGTTGGATTGCAGGGTAGCGTCGGCTATGGCTACACCTTC. Encoded protein: CSVGLQGSVGYGYTF. Full variable domain (missing parts from reference TRBV29-1 and TRBJ1-2): SAVISQKPSRDICQRGTSLTIQCQVDSQVTMMFWYRQQPGQSLTLIATANQGSEATYESGFVIDKFPISRPNLTFSTLTVSNMSPEDSSIYLCSVGLQGSVGYGYTFGSGTRLTVV.

The chain is built from TRBV10-3 and TRBJ2-4; 8 bases are shared with TRBD1. CDR1 and CDR2 from the germline V gene are ENHRY and SYGVKD. Trimming at V came to 9 bases and at J to 5 bases, leaving 3 bases not matched to a gene. CDR3 length equals 12 residues. CDR3 nucleotides: TGTGCCATGGGGACAGGTGAAAACATTCAGTACTTC. This sequence encodes CAMGTGENIQYF.

The J gene is TRBJ2-1, the V gene TRBV7-9, with D perhaps matching TRBD2 (6 bases). This CDR3 has 14 amino acids. Germline CDR1 is SEHNR and CDR2 is FQNEAQ (reference sequence). Deletions cut 5 bases from V and 3 bases from J, with 11 bases between. Here the CDR3 DNA reads TGTGCCAGCAGCCTCCCGGGACTCTACAATGAGCAGTTCTTC. This gives the protein CASSLPGLYNEQFF.

The chain carries TRBV13 and TRBJ2-1; 10 bases match TRBD2. CDR3 length: 16 residues. CDR1 PRHDT and CDR2 FYEKMQ come from the germline V gene (reference sequence). V was clipped by 5 bases and J by 7 bases; unmatched bases: 11. This CDR3 reads CASSHASGGASNEQFF. CDR3 DNA: TGTGCCAGCAGCCACGCGAGCGGGGGGGCCTCGAATGAGCAGTTCTTC.

The genes are TRBV27 and TRBJ1-1, with unresolved D. The CDR3 covers 14 residues. Germline loops: CDR1 MNHEY, CDR2 SMNVEV (reference sequence). Trimming removed 6 bases from V and 1 base from J, with 12 bases in between. CDR3 region: CASRPTPGNTEAFF. The CDR3 DNA follows: TGTGCCAGCAGACCGACCCCAGGGAACACTGAAGCTTTCTTT.

This chain uses TRBV29-1 with TRBJ2-1; possibly TRBD1 for D (6 bases). V was trimmed by 7 bases and J by 9 bases, leaving 22 bases between them. CDR1 is SQVTM, CDR2 ANQGSEA, per germline. The CDR3 contains 14 residues. The CDR3 region is CSAPLGAQGAEQFF. CDR3 coding DNA: TGCAGCGCCCCGTTGGGGGCGCAGGGAGCTGAGCAGTTCTTC.

The chain is built from TRBV4-2 and TRBJ2-1; TRBD1 is a possible D gene (5 bases). There are 12 residues in the CDR3. Germline CDR1 and CDR2: LGHNA and YNFKEQ. V lost 3 bases and J 8 bases, leaving 8 bases between the germline ends. The CDR3 reads CASSQWGDEQFF. The CDR3 DNA is TGTGCCAGCAGCCAGTGGGGCGATGAGCAGTTCTTC.

CDR3 loop: CASSSDPTYEQYF. CDR3 nucleotide sequence: TGTGCCAGCAGTTCCGATCCGACCTACGAGCAGTACTTC. The rearrangement joins TRBV12-3 or TRBV12-4 to TRBJ2-7, with no clear D. The CDR3 is made up of 13 amino acids. V shed 4 bases and J shed 2 bases, with 9 bases lying between them.

The genes are TRBV9 and TRBJ2-3; TRBD1 matches 12 bases. J lost 6 bases, V lost 5 bases, and 7 bases had no gene match. The CDR3 spans 15 residues. The V gene's germline CDR1 is SGDLS and CDR2 YYNGEE. The CDR3 spells CASRRGTGGADTQYF. As DNA, the CDR3 is TGTGCCAGCAGGAGGGGGACAGGGGGCGCGGATACGCAGTATTTT.

This clonotype was picked up one time. V usage is TRBV5-6 and J usage is TRBJ2-7; TRBD1 aligns across 7 bases. The J segment lost 2 bases and the V segment lost 3 bases, leaving 11 bases of the junction unmatched. This CDR3 is 16 amino acids long. Germline V gene sequence: CDR1 SGHDT, CDR2 YYEEEE. Here the CDR3 reads CASSWEQGPLAYEQYF. The CDR3 DNA is TGTGCCAGCAGCTGGGAACAGGGGCCCCTGGCCTACGAGCAGTACTTC.

The chain recombines TRBV11-2 with TRBJ2-7; 8 bases map to TRBD2. After removal of 2 bases from V and 2 bases from J, the junction contained 5 bases not matched to a gene. The germline CDR1 and CDR2 sequences are SGHAT and FQNNGV. This CDR3 region has 15 residues. The CDR3 region has the DNA TGTGCCAGCAGCTTACACGCGGGAGGCCCCTACGAGCAGTACTTC. It codes for CASSLHAGGPYEQYF.